This entry features one TCR beta chain sequence. Its matching antigen is unknown. The repertoire was sequenced with immunoSEQ multiplex PCR; TCRdb's copy has only in-frame clones and lacks some. The repertoire holds about 84,000 clones, about 85% seen once, with 1.5% in the top ten. These data are taken from a study of T cell responses to AZD1222 COVID-19 vaccine. For the study at large: The study pooled second doses at about 4 or about 12 weeks. Study findings and constraints: Increased Spike-specific TCR breadth and depth were observed after two AZD1222 doses. Reports indicate that nearly half of spike-specific TCRs are directed at unmutated variant regions. The donors showed a predominance of white British ancestry and of females, with possible underestimation of clonal diversity.

This specimen consisted of peripheral blood, obtained on day 0 of AZD1222 vaccination. The receptor comes from an adult in good health.

The CDR3 sequence: CASSQGGSTALNSPLHF. In DNA, the CDR3 is TGTGCCAGCAGCCAAGGCGGATCGACAGCGTTAAATTCACCCCTCCACTTT. This chain uses TRBV3-1 (or the pseudogene TRBV3-2) with TRBJ1-6; perhaps TRBD1 as D (5 bases). The V gene's germline CDR1 is LGHDT and CDR2 YNNKEL (reference sequence). Deletions cut 1 base from V and 7 bases from J, with 17 bases between. This CDR3 contains 17 residues.